This entry concerns a single TCR beta chain. The V and J ends lost 5 bases and 4 bases respectively, with 20 bases between them. Germline V gene sequence: CDR1 SGHTA, CDR2 FQGNSA. This CDR3 contains 16 residues. Into every PCR, synthetic TCR analog templates were spiked. The assay was immunoSEQ multiplex PCR, and TCRdb's table has in-frame clones only and misses some. The sample consists of roughly 95,000 clones, around 86% of them appearing once. Described time point: pretreatment peripheral blood. The data stem from a study of PD-L1 blockade in urothelial cancer. About the study: Blood analysis occurred 3 weeks (second dose) and 6 weeks after treatment start.

The sample consisted of PBMCs, taken around atezolizumab (anti-PD-L1) treatment. J is TRBJ1-1 and V is TRBV7-2; the D is unclear. The source is a man in his 60s with urothelial cancer. The DNA of the CDR3 is TGTGCCAGCAGCCGATTCCCCCGTACTAGGAGCACTGAAGCTTTCTTT. It encodes CASSRFPRTRSTEAFF. Drawing the rest from reference TRBV7-2 and TRBJ1-1, the complete variable domain is GAGVSQSPSNKVTEKGKDVELRCDPISGHTALYWYRQSLGQGLEFLIYFQGNSAPDKSGLPSDRFSAERTGGSVSTLTIQRTQQEDSAVYLCASSRFPRTRSTEAFFGQGTRLTVV.